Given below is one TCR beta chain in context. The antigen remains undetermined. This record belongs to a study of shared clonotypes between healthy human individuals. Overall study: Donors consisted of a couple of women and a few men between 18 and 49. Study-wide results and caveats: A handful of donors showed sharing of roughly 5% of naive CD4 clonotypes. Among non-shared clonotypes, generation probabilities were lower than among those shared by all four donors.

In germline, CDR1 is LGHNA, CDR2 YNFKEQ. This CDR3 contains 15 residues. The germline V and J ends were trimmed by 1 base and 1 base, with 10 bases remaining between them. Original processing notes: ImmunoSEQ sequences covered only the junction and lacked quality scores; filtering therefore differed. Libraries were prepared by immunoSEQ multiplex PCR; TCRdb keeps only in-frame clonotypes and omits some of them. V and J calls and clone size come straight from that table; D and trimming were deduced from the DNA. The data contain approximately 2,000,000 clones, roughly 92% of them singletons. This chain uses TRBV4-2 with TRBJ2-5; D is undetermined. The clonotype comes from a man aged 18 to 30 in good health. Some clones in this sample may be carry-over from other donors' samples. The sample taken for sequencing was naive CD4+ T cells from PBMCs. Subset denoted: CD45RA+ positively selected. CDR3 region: CASSQGVQSQETQYF. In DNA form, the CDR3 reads TGTGCCAGCAGCCAAGGAGTTCAGAGCCAAGAGACCCAGTACTTC.